A single sample is the source of the 8 T cell receptor beta chains below, sequenced in a study of CD8+ T cells in alopecia areata. RNA was extracted and reverse transcribed into cDNA as the sequencing template. Data came from immunoSEQ multiplex PCR; TCRdb stores just in-frame clones and leaves some out. The repertoire holds some 44,000 clones, with roughly 92% as singletons. Treatment meaning: oral pan-JAK inhibitor, 5-10 mg twice daily. Material: CD8+ T cells sorted from blood, obtained at week 24, from a patient treated with tofacitinib. The origin of the receptors is a human donor with alopecia areata.

The V gene is TRBV4-1, the J gene TRBJ1-1; D remains unclear. Between the trimmed V and J ends, which lost 1 base and 5 bases, there was a span of 5 bases. Germline lookup yields CDR1 MGHRA and CDR2 YSYEKL. CDR3 length equals 12 residues. The CDR3 DNA reads TGCGCCAGCAGCCAAGGGGAAACTGAAGCTTTCTTT. It translates to CASSQGETEAFF.

DNA of the CDR3: TGTGCCAGCACTGGGCAGGTAACGTTCTACGAGCAGTACTTC. This codes for CASTGQVTFYEQYF. V is TRBV6-1 and J is TRBJ2-7; no definite D call. Trimming pared 7 bases from V and 3 bases from J, leaving 16 bases between. The CDR3 totals 14 residues. The germline gives CDR1 MNHNS, CDR2 SASEGT.

This sequence joins TRBV27 and TRBJ2-3, with D perhaps matching TRBD2 (6 bases). Between the trimmed V and J ends, which lost 0 bases and 3 bases, there was a span of 16 bases. From germline, CDR1 is MNHEY and CDR2 SMNVEV (reference sequence). The CDR3 totals 17 residues. CDR3 coding DNA: TGTGCCAGCAGTTTATCAGCGTTGGCGGGGCTTACAGATACGCAGTATTTT. It is translated as CASSLSALAGLTDTQYF.

V usage is TRBV27 and J usage is TRBJ2-7; the D call may be TRBD1 or TRBD2 (5 bases each). The CDR3 consists of 14 residues. Trimming pared 6 bases from V and 8 bases from J, leaving 20 bases between. CDR1 and CDR2 from the germline V gene are MNHEY and SMNVEV (reference sequence). The chain's CDR3 is CASRRSGPEGKQYF. CDR3 nucleotides: TGTGCCAGCAGACGCAGCGGACCCGAGGGGAAGCAGTACTTC.

The chain is built from TRBV19 and TRBJ2-1, with TRBD2 identical over 7 bases. The trim removed 0 bases at V and 6 bases at J, leaving 5 bases unmatched. Germline CDR1 reads LNHDA; CDR2 reads SQIVND (reference sequence). This CDR3 is 15 amino acids long. CDR3 amino acids: CASSIDQRGFNEQFF. The CDR3 region has the DNA TGTGCCAGTAGTATAGACCAGCGGGGCTTCAATGAGCAGTTCTTC.

The chain couples TRBV29-1 to TRBJ2-2; 11 nucleotides align to TRBD2. The CDR3 sequence is 17 residues long. The germline gives CDR1 SQVTM, CDR2 ANQGSEA. V shed 4 bases, J shed 3 bases, and the junction held 10 bases outside the gene matches. The CDR3 nucleotides read TGCAGCGTTGTGCTAGCGGGGGGCCGTGCGTACACCGGGGAGCTGTTTTTT. Translating it yields CSVVLAGGRAYTGELFF.

The genes are TRBV7-9 and TRBJ1-6; tentatively, D is TRBD1 (5 bases). V lost 8 bases and J 7 bases, leaving 21 bases between the germline ends. The CDR3 length is 16 residues. The germline CDR1 and CDR2 sequences are SEHNR and FQNEAQ (reference sequence). The CDR3 loop reads CASSVLGRDFNSPLHF. The CDR3 DNA follows: TGTGCCAGCTCCGTCCTAGGCCGGGACTTCAATTCACCCCTCCACTTT. Full variable domain (outside the CDR3, taken from reference TRBV7-9 and TRBJ1-6): DTGVSQNPRHKITKRGQNVTFRCDPISEHNRLYWYRQTLGQGPEFLTYFQNEAQLEKSRLLSDRFSAERPKGSFSTLEIQRTEQGDSAMYLCASSVLGRDFNSPLHFGNGTRLTVT.

The chain recombines TRBV9 with TRBJ1-2; 8 bases match TRBD1. Looked up from germline, CDR1 is SGDLS and CDR2 is YYNGEE. With 4 bases clipped from V and 7 bases from J, the junction kept 9 bases outside the gene matches. CDR3 length equals 14 residues. CDR3 coding DNA: TGTGCCAGCAGCCCTGGACAGGGAATGAGTGGCTACACCTTC. Encoded protein: CASSPGQGMSGYTF.